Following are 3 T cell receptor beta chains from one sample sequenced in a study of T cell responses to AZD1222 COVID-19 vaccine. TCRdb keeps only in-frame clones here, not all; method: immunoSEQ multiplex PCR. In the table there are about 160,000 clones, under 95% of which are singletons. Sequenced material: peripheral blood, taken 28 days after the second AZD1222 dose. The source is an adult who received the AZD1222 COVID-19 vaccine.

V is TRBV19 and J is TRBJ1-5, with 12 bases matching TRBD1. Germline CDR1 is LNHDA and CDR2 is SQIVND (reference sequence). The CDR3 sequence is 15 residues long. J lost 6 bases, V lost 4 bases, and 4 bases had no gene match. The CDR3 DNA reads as TGTGCCAGTAGTACCGGGACAGGGGGCCGTCAGCCCCAGCATTTT. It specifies CASSTGTGGRQPQHF.

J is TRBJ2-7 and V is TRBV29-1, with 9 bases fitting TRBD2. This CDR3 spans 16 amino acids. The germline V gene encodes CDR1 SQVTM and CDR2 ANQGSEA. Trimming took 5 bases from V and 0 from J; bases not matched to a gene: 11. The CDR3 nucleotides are TGCAGCGTTTTTGGGGTGCGGGAGGGTAACTCCTACGAGCAGTACTTC. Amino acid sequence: CSVFGVREGNSYEQYF.

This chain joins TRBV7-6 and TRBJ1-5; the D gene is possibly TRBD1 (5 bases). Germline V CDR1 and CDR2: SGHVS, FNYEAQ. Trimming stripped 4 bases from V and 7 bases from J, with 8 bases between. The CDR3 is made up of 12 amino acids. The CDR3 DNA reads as TGTGCCAGCAGCTCTTGGGACCAGCCCCAGCATTTT. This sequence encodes CASSSWDQPQHF.